The 20 T cell receptor beta chains in this list originate from one sample, sequenced in a study of shared clonotypes between healthy human individuals. TCRdb keeps only in-frame clones here, not all; method: immunoSEQ multiplex PCR. Here the sample spans about 2.4 million clones, 80% to 95% being singletons. Material: naive CD4+ T cells from PBMCs. The subset: CD45RA+ positively selected. The source of these receptors is a man younger than 35 in good health. Some clones in this sample may be carry-over from other donors' samples.

This chain uses TRBV10-2 with TRBJ2-1; D might be TRBD2 (6 bases). The CDR3 spans 13 residues. The germline V gene has CDR1 WSHSY and CDR2 SAAADI. V was clipped by 6 bases and J by 9 bases, with 15 bases between them. The CDR3 is CASRGRLEGEQFF. The CDR3 DNA reads TGCGCCAGCAGGGGGAGGCTAGAGGGTGAGCAGTTCTTC.

The chain has TRBV9 and TRBJ2-1; possibly TRBD1 for D (6 bases). The CDR3 totals 17 residues. Germline CDR1 SGDLS, CDR2 YYNGEE. Trimming removed 0 bases from V and 0 bases from J, with 13 bases in between. CDR3 DNA: TGTGCCAGCAGCGTAGCTACAGGGATTACCTCCTACAATGAGCAGTTCTTC. It yields the protein CASSVATGITSYNEQFF.

A remark on this clone: The sample has other DNA sequences that encode this CDR3 too. The chain has TRBV6-5 and TRBJ1-1; D uncertain. V lost 0 bases and J 5 bases, leaving 7 bases between the germline ends. This CDR3 has 13 amino acids. Per germline, CDR1 MNHEY and CDR2 SVGAGI. The CDR3 DNA is TGTGCCAGCAGTTACTCGAGAGTTACTGAAGCTTTCTTT. Its translation: CASSYSRVTEAFF.

The chain combines TRBV2 with TRBJ2-4; D possibly corresponds to TRBD2 (5 bases). Trimming left V 4 bases short and J 6 bases short, with 16 bases between. This CDR3 is 15 amino acids long. Per the germline V gene, CDR1 is SNHLY and CDR2 is FYNNEI. CDR3 nucleotide sequence: TGTGCCAGCAGTGCCACCGCGGGTACCTTAAACATTCAGTACTTC. Its protein product is CASSATAGTLNIQYF.

The chain is built from TRBV6-6 and TRBJ2-3, with D possibly TRBD2 on 7 matching bases. This CDR3 contains 13 residues. V lost 2 bases and J 8 bases, leaving 11 bases between the germline ends. Per germline, CDR1 MNHNY and CDR2 SVGAGI (reference sequence). The CDR3 region is CASSYGEGGTQYF. In nucleotides, the CDR3 is TGTGCCAGCAGTTACGGGGAGGGGGGTACGCAGTATTTT.

The DNA of the CDR3 is TGCAGCGTTGAAGGCGGGGGCACCCGTTCGAACATTCAGTACTTC. Translating gives CSVEGGGTRSNIQYF. The chain couples TRBV29-1 to TRBJ2-4, with a tentative D call TRBD2 (7 bases). V lost 1 base and J lost 7, with 17 bases in between. Per the germline V gene, CDR1 is SQVTM and CDR2 is ANQGSEA. The CDR3 totals 15 residues.

The chain carries TRBV28 and TRBJ1-4; unclear D gene. The CDR3 consists of 15 residues. CDR1 is MDHEN, CDR2 SYDVKM, per germline. Trimming took off 1 base at V and 4 bases at J, with 10 bases between the two ends. As DNA, the CDR3 is TGTGCCAGCAGTTTATCCGGGAAGGGTAATGAAAAACTGTTTTTT. Translation gives CASSLSGKGNEKLFF.

The chain links TRBV9 to TRBJ2-5; tentatively, D is TRBD2 (6 bases). The CDR3 sequence is 16 residues long. CDR1 is SGDLS, CDR2 YYNGEE, per germline. V was trimmed by 0 bases and J by 5 bases, leaving 17 bases between them. The CDR3 sequence is CASSVEGGWRVETQYF. The CDR3 DNA reads as TGTGCCAGCAGCGTAGAGGGCGGGTGGAGGGTGGAGACCCAGTACTTC.

V gene TRBV5-1 combines with J gene TRBJ2-5; 9 bases agree with TRBD2. V was clipped by 3 bases and J by 5 bases; unmatched bases: 5. Per the germline V gene, CDR1 is SGHRS and CDR2 is YFSETQ. This CDR3 has 14 residues. CDR3 sequence reads: CASSSLAGQETQYF. The CDR3 DNA follows: TGCGCCAGCAGCTCACTAGCGGGTCAGGAGACCCAGTACTTC.

This clone is a singleton in its sample. V and J are TRBV29-1 and TRBJ1-4; TRBD1 agrees at 7 bases. CDR3 length: 14 amino acids. Germline V gene data show CDR1 as SQVTM and CDR2 as ANQGSEA. J lost 5 bases, V lost 5 bases, and 8 bases had no gene match. The DNA for the CDR3 is TGCAGCGTTATAAAACAGGGGATCAATGAAAAACTGTTTTTT. It is translated as CSVIKQGINEKLFF.

V gene TRBV7-8 combines with J gene TRBJ2-2, with D perhaps given as TRBD1 or TRBD2 (6 bases each). The CDR3 has 18 residues. V dropped 5 bases and J dropped 4 bases, with 23 bases sitting between them. Germline CDR1 reads SGHVS; CDR2 reads FQNEAQ. The chain's CDR3 is CASSLQGKDYLGTGELFF. In DNA form, the CDR3 reads TGTGCCAGCAGCCTACAGGGAAAGGACTACTTGGGCACCGGGGAGCTGTTTTTT.

This chain uses TRBV2 with TRBJ1-1, with D unclear. In germline, CDR1 is SNHLY, CDR2 FYNNEI. V lost 7 bases and J lost 1, with 16 bases in between. CDR3 length: 15 residues. CDR3 in DNA: TGTGCCAGCAAGGTGGCAGAAATGGGGAACACTGAAGCTTTCTTT. Translated, it gives CASKVAEMGNTEAFF.

The chain employs TRBV29-1 and TRBJ2-1, with 7 bases lining up with TRBD2. Germline values: CDR1 SQVTM, CDR2 ANQGSEA. After removal of 2 bases from V and 9 bases from J, the junction contained 7 bases not matched to a gene. The CDR3 runs to 13 residues. As DNA, the CDR3 is TGCAGCGTTGAATGGGCCAGGGAGGGTGAGCAGTTCTTC. The encoded protein is CSVEWAREGEQFF.

J is TRBJ1-2 and V is TRBV18; D is ambiguous. This CDR3 region has 15 residues. Trimming left V 0 bases short and J 2 bases short, with 10 bases between. Germline values: CDR1 KGHSH, CDR2 LQKENI. The CDR3 DNA follows: TGTGCCAGCTCACCACCCCGCTACTCCAACTATGGCTACACCTTC. It codes for CASSPPRYSNYGYTF. Supplemented by reference TRBV18 and TRBJ1-2, the full variable domain reads NAGVMQNPRHLVRRRGQEARLRCSPMKGHSHVYWYRQLPEEGLKFMVYLQKENIIDESGMPKERFSAEFPKEGPSILRIQQVVRGDSAAYFCASSPPRYSNYGYTFGSGTRLTVV.

This clone was counted a single time. The chain carries TRBV21-1 and TRBJ2-5; the listed D gene, TRBD1, was not tested against the DNA. TRBV21-1 has pseudogene status. This CDR3 is built from 13 residues. This chain's CDR3 is CASSQDTQETQYF. CDR3 coding DNA: TGTGCCAGCAGCCAAGACACCCAAGAGACCCAGTACTTC.

The rearrangement links TRBV7-2 to TRBJ2-3, with TRBD2 matching 8 bases. V gave up 5 bases and J gave up 4 bases; unmatched junction bases: 5. Germline V gives CDR1 SGHTA, CDR2 FQGNSA. The CDR3 consists of 14 residues. The CDR3 reads CASSRILAADTQYF. DNA of the CDR3: TGTGCCAGCAGCCGAATACTAGCGGCAGATACGCAGTATTTT.

The rearrangement uses TRBV5-4 and TRBJ2-7, with a tentative D call TRBD2 (5 bases). V lost 4 bases, J lost 6 bases, and 14 bases lay in between. The CDR3 extends over 13 amino acids. Germline CDR1 is SGHNT and CDR2 is YYREEE (reference sequence). CDR3 region: CASSVSRTGEQYF. In nucleotides, the CDR3 is TGTGCCAGCAGCGTAAGCCGGACTGGCGAGCAGTACTTC.

V and J are TRBV6-5 and TRBJ1-1; D ambiguous. The germline CDR1 and CDR2 sequences are MNHEY and SVGAGI. There are 13 residues in the CDR3. The V end was cut by 8 bases, the J end by 6 bases, with 16 bases between. The CDR3 sequence: CASWDYSRPEAFF. The CDR3 DNA sequence: TGTGCCAGCTGGGATTATTCGAGGCCTGAAGCTTTCTTT.

A note on this clone: This clone may be a read error of a much larger clone one base away. Other DNA sequences in this specimen translate into the identical CDR3. CDR3 sequence reads: CASSQGQDYGYTF. The CDR3 bases are TGTGCCAGCAGCCAAGGACAGGACTATGGCTACACCTTC. This chain links TRBV4-2 with TRBJ1-2; D possibly corresponds to TRBD1 (6 bases). Germline V gives CDR1 LGHNA, CDR2 YNFKEQ. Between the trimmed V and J ends, which lost 1 base and 3 bases, there was a span of 6 bases. The CDR3 is made up of 13 amino acids.

The V gene is TRBV7-3, the J gene TRBJ2-2, with 7 bases fitting TRBD2. The CDR3 covers 17 residues. The germline CDR1 and CDR2 sequences are SGHTA and FQGTGA. V shed 5 bases, J shed 0 bases, and the junction held 9 bases outside the gene matches. CDR3 sequence (DNA): TGTGCCAGCAGCCCGCCCCGGGGGGATACGAACACCGGGGAGCTGTTTTTT. As protein: CASSPPRGDTNTGELFF.